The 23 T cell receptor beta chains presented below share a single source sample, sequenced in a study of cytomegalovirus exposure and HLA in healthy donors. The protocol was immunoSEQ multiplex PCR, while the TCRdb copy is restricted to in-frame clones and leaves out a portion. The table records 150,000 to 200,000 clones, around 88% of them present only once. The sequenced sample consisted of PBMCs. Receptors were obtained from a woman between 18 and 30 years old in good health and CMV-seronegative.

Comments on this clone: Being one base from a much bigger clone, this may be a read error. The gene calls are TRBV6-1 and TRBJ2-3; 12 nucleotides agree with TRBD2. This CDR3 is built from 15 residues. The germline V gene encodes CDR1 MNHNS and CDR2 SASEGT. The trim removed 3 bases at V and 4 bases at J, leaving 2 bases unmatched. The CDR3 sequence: CASSDASGGADTQYF. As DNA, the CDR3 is TGTGCCAGCAGTGATGCTAGCGGGGGGGCAGATACGCAGTATTTT.

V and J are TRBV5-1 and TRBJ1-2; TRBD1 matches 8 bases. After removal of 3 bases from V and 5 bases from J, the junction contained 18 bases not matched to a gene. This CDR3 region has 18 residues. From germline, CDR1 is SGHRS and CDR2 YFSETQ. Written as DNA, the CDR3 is TGCGCCAGCAGCTCAGGACAGGGTTTATTTAATCTTAGGTATGGCTACACCTTC. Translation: CASSSGQGLFNLRYGYTF.

The CDR3 spells CASSFGMGAFF. For the CDR3, the DNA is TGTGCCAGCAGCTTCGGGATGGGGGCTTTCTTT. The chain employs TRBV11-2 and TRBJ1-1; no reliable D call. Germline V gene sequence: CDR1 SGHAT, CDR2 FQNNGV. Trimming took off 3 bases at V and 11 bases at J, with 10 bases between the two ends. This CDR3 has 11 amino acids.

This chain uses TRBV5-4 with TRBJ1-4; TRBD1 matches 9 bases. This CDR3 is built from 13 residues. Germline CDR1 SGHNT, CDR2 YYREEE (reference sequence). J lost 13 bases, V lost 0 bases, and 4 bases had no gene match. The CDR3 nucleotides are TGTGCCAGCAGCTTGGACTACAGGGGGCGACTGTTTTTT. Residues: CASSLDYRGRLFF. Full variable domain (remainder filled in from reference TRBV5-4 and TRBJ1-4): ETGVTQSPTHLIKTRGQQVTLRCSSQSGHNTVSWYQQALGQGPQFIFQYYREEENGRGNFPPRFSGLQFPNYSSELNVNALELDDSALYLCASSLDYRGRLFFGSGTQLSVL.

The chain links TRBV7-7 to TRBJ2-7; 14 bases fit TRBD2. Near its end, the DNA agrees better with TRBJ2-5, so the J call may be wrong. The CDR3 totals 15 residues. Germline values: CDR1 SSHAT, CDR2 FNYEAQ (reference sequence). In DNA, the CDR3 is TGTGCCAGCAGCACGGGACTAGCGGGAGTAGAGACCCAGTACTTC. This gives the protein CASSTGLAGVETQYF.

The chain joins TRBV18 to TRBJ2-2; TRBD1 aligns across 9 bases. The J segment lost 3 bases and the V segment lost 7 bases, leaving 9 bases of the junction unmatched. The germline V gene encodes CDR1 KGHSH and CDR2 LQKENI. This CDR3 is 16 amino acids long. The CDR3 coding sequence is TGTGCCAGCTACTATCGTCGGACAGGGGACACCGGGGAGCTGTTTTTT. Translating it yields CASYYRRTGDTGELFF.

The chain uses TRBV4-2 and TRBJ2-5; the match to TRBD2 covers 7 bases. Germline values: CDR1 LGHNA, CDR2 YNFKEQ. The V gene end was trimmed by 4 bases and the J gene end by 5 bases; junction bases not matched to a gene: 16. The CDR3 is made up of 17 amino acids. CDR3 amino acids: CASSRMNWEGRNETQYF. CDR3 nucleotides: TGTGCCAGCAGCCGCATGAACTGGGAGGGCCGTAATGAGACCCAGTACTTC.

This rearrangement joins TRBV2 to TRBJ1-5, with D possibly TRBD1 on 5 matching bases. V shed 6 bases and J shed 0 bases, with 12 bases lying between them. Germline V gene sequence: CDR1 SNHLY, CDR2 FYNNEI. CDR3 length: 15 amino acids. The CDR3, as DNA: TGTGCCAGCAGCCCGGACATGGATAGCAATCAGCCCCAGCATTTT. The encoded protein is CASSPDMDSNQPQHF.

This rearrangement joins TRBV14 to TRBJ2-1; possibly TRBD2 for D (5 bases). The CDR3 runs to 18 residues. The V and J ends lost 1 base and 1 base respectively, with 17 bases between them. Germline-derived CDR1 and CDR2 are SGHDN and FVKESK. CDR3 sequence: CASSQGFGIRPSYNEQFF. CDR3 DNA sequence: TGTGCCAGCAGCCAAGGGTTCGGGATCAGACCTTCCTACAATGAGCAGTTCTTC.

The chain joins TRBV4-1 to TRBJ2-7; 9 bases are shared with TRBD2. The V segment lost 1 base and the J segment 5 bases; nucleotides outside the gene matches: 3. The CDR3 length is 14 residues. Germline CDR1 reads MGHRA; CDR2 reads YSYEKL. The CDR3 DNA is TGCGCCAGCAGCCAAGTAGCGGGAGTCCACGAGCAGTACTTC. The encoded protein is CASSQVAGVHEQYF.

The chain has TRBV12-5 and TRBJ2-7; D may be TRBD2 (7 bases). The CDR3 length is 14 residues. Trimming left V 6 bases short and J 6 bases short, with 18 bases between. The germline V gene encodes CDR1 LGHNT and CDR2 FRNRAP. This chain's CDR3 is CASGRLGGLPEQYF. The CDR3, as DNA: TGTGCTAGTGGCAGGCTGGGGGGGCTTCCCGAGCAGTACTTC. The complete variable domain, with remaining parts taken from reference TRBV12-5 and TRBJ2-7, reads DARVTQTPRHKVTEMGQEVTMRCQPILGHNTVFWYRQTMMQGLELLAYFRNRAPLDDSGMPKDRFSAEMPDATLATLKIQPSEPRDSAVYFCASGRLGGLPEQYFGPGTRLTVT.

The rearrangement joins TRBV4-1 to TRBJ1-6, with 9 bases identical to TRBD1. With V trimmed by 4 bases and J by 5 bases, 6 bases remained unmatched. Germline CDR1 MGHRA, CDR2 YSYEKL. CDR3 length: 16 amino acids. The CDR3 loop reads CASSRTGGADNSPLHF. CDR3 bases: TGCGCCAGCAGCCGAACAGGGGGCGCTGATAATTCACCCCTCCACTTT.

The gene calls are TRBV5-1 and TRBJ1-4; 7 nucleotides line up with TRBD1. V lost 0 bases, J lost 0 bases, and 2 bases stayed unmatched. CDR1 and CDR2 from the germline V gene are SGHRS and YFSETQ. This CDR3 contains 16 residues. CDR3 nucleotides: TGCGCCAGCAGCTTGGAGAGGGGGCCAACTAATGAAAAACTGTTTTTT. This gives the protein CASSLERGPTNEKLFF.

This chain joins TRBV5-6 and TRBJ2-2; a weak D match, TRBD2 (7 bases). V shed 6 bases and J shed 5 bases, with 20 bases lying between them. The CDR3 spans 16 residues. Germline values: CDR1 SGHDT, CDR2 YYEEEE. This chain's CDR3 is CASIRRPGGQTGELFF. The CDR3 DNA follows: TGTGCCAGCATCCGCCGCCCGGGGGGACAAACCGGGGAGCTGTTTTTT. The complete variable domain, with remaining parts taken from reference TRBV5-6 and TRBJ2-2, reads DAGVTQSPTHLIKTRGQQVTLRCSPKSGHDTVSWYQQALGQGPQFIFQYYEEEERQRGNFPDRFSGHQFPNYSSELNVNALLLGDSALYLCASIRRPGGQTGELFFGEGSRLTVL.

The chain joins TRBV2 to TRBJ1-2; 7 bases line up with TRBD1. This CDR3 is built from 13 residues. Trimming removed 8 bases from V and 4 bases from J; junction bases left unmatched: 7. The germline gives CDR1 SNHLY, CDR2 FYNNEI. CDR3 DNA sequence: TGTGCCAGCGTTGTGGGACAGAGCTATGGCTACACCTTC. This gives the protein CASVVGQSYGYTF.

The DNA for the CDR3 is TGCGCCAGCAGCGCAGGTTTAGTGGTGATGAACACTGAAGCTTTCTTT. As protein: CASSAGLVVMNTEAFF. This sequence joins TRBV5-1 and TRBJ1-1; D gene unclear. Germline CDR1 SGHRS, CDR2 YFSETQ. V lost 4 bases to trimming and J lost 0 bases, with 16 bases between them. The CDR3 runs to 16 residues.

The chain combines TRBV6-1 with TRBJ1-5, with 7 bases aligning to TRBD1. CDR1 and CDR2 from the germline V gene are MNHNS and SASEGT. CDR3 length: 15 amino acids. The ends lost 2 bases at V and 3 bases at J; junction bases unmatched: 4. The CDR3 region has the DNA TGTGCCAGCAGTGAATGGGGACAGAACAATCAGCCCCAGCATTTT. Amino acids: CASSEWGQNNQPQHF.

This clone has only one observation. The CDR3 loop reads CASSIRQGKETQYF. The CDR3 nucleotides are TGTGCCAGCAGCATCAGACAGGGGAAAGAGACCCAGTACTTC. The chain recombines TRBV5-4 with TRBJ2-5; 8 positions agree with TRBD1. This CDR3 has 14 amino acids. V lost 4 bases to trimming and J lost 3 bases; unmatched junction nucleotides: 5. Per germline, CDR1 SGHNT and CDR2 YYREEE (reference sequence).

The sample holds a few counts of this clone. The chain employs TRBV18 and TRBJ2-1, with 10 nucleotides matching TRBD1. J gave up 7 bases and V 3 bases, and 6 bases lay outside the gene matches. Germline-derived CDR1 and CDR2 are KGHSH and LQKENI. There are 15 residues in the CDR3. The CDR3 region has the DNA TGTGCCAGCTCACCCGGGACAGGGGCGCGGAATGAGCAGTTCTTC. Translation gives CASSPGTGARNEQFF.

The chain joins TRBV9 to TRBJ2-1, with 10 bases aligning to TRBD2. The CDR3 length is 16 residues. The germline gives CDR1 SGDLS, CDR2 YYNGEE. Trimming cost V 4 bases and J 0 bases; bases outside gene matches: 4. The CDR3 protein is CASSPTSGYSYNEQFF. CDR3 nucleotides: TGTGCCAGCAGCCCGACTAGCGGGTACTCCTACAATGAGCAGTTCTTC.

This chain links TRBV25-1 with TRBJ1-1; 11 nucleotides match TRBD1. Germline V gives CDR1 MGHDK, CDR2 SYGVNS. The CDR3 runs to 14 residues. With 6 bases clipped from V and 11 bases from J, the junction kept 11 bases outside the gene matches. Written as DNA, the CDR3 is TGTGCCAGCAGCGAAACGGGACAGGGGGGATTCGCTTTCTTT. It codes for CASSETGQGGFAFF.

The CDR3 spells CSVGDSQETQYF. The CDR3 nucleotides read TGCAGCGTTGGGGACAGCCAAGAGACCCAGTACTTC. The chain carries TRBV29-1 and TRBJ2-5, with TRBD1 matching 7 bases. The V and J ends lost 4 bases and 1 base, in that order; junction bases with no gene match: 0. The CDR3 is 12 residues long. In germline, CDR1 is SQVTM, CDR2 ANQGSEA.

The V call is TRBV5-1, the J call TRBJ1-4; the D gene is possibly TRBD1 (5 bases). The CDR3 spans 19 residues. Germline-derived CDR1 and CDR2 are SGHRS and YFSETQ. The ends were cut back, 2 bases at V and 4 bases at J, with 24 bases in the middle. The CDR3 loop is CASSLTTIGMGRINEKLFF. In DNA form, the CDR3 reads TGCGCCAGCAGCTTAACGACCATTGGGATGGGGCGGATTAATGAAAAACTGTTTTTT.